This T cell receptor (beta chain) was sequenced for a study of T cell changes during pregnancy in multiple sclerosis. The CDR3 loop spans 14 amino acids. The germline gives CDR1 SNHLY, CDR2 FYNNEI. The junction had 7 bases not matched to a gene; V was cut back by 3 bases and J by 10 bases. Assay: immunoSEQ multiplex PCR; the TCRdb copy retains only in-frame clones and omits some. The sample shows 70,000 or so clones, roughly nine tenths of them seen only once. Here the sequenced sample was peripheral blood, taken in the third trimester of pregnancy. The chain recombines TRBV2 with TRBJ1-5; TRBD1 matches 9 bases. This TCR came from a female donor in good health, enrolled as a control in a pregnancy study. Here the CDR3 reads CASSEDRGSEPQHF. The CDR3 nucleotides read TGTGCCAGCAGTGAGGACAGGGGTTCGGAACCCCAGCATTTT. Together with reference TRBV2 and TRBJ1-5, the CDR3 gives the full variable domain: EPEVTQTPSHQVTQMGQEVILRCVPISNHLYFYWYRQILGQKVEFLVSFYNNEISEKSEIFDDQFSVERPDGSNFTLKIRSTKLEDSAMYFCASSEDRGSEPQHFGDGTRLSIL.